Listed here are 10 T cell receptor beta chains from one sample, sequenced in a study of T cell responses to AZD1222 COVID-19 vaccine. Produced via immunoSEQ multiplex PCR; TCRdb's table is partial and in-frame only. The sample records approximately 100,000 clones, approximately 86% being singletons. The specimen was peripheral blood, collected on day 0 of AZD1222 vaccination. The receptors stem from an adult in good health.

The chain uses TRBV5-6 and TRBJ1-1; D not resolved. Looked up from germline, CDR1 is SGHDT and CDR2 is YYEEEE. CDR3 length: 13 amino acids. Trimming shortened V by 0 bases and J by 11 bases, and 14 bases separated the two germline ends. The CDR3 here is CASSLVGSLVAFF. The CDR3 DNA reads TGTGCCAGCAGCTTGGTGGGCAGCCTCGTGGCTTTCTTT.

This rearrangement joins TRBV27 to TRBJ2-7; possibly TRBD2 for D (7 bases). Trimming left V 3 bases short and J 2 bases short, with 17 bases between. The CDR3 has 16 amino acids. Germline lookup yields CDR1 MNHEY and CDR2 SMNVEV (reference sequence). This CDR3 is CASSLAKGGDTYEQYF. CDR3 nucleotides: TGTGCCAGCAGTTTGGCCAAGGGGGGGGACACCTACGAGCAGTACTTC.

The chain couples TRBV19 to TRBJ2-2; D not resolved. CDR3 length: 15 amino acids. The V end was cut by 5 bases, the J end by 0 bases, with 10 bases between. Germline V gene data show CDR1 as LNHDA and CDR2 as SQIVND (reference sequence). The DNA for the CDR3 is TGTGCCAGTAGTCTGGCATTCACGAACACCGGGGAGCTGTTTTTT. Residues: CASSLAFTNTGELFF.

The chain uses TRBV7-9 and TRBJ2-1, with TRBD2 matching over 11 bases. Per the germline V gene, CDR1 is SEHNR and CDR2 is FQNEAQ (reference sequence). V shed 5 bases and J 6 bases; nucleotides not matched to a gene: 9. The CDR3 has 16 residues. In nucleotides, the CDR3 is TGTGCCAGCAGCCCCGTTAGCGGGAGGGCTTTCAATGAGCAGTTCTTC. It translates to CASSPVSGRAFNEQFF.

This clone was recorded once. The chain uses TRBV15 and TRBJ2-7, with 10 bases that match TRBD1. The ends lost 5 bases at V and 6 bases at J; junction bases unmatched: 10. Germline V gene data show CDR1 as LNHNV and CDR2 as YYDKDF (reference sequence). CDR3 length: 15 amino acids. The CDR3 sequence is CATSRSRDRGTEQYF. CDR3 sequence (DNA): TGTGCCACCAGCCGAAGCCGGGACAGGGGAACCGAGCAGTACTTC.

In DNA form, the CDR3 reads TGTGCCAGTCGGTACGGGACAGGGCATCAGCCCCAGCATTTT. Its translation: CASRYGTGHQPQHF. The V call is TRBV19, the J call TRBJ1-5, with 9 bases matching TRBD1. There are 14 residues in the CDR3. The ends lost 8 bases at V and 5 bases at J; junction bases unmatched: 7. Per the germline V gene, CDR1 is LNHDA and CDR2 is SQIVND (reference sequence).

The rearrangement links TRBV28 to TRBJ1-4; TRBD1 agrees at 7 bases. After removal of 4 bases from V and 6 bases from J, the junction contained 8 bases not matched to a gene. The CDR3 spans 15 residues. Germline CDR1 MDHEN, CDR2 SYDVKM. As DNA, the CDR3 is TGTGCCAGCAGTTCAACAGGGGTTTTGGATGAAAAACTGTTTTTT. Translating gives CASSSTGVLDEKLFF.

This clone showed up just once. The chain has TRBV19 and TRBJ1-4, with D possibly TRBD1 on 6 matching bases. CDR1 LNHDA and CDR2 SQIVND come from the germline V gene (reference sequence). V shed 5 bases and J shed 2 bases, with 9 bases lying between them. The CDR3 covers 14 residues. The CDR3 loop is CASSSTGTNEKLFF. In DNA, the CDR3 is TGTGCCAGTAGTTCAACAGGGACTAATGAAAAACTGTTTTTT.

The chain uses TRBV14 and TRBJ1-2; 9 positions agree with TRBD1. Trimming cost V 0 bases and J 2 bases; bases outside gene matches: 10. The CDR3 has 18 residues. Germline loops: CDR1 SGHDN, CDR2 FVKESK. CDR3 nucleotides: TGTGCCAGCAGCCAAGATGGGAGGGGGACAGGGAAGAACTATGGCTACACCTTC. Translated, it gives CASSQDGRGTGKNYGYTF.

This clone was observed a single time. The rearrangement links TRBV19 to TRBJ2-7; 7 bases are a match to TRBD1. Trimming took 1 base from V and 0 from J; bases not matched to a gene: 9. The CDR3 loop spans 17 amino acids. Germline CDR1 reads LNHDA; CDR2 reads SQIVND (reference sequence). CDR3 sequence reads: CASSIAGTDHYSYEQYF. The CDR3 DNA reads TGTGCCAGTAGTATAGCCGGGACAGATCATTACTCCTACGAGCAGTACTTC.